The text below deals with one T cell receptor (beta chain). Which antigen it targets is not known. No quality values exist for individual bases; no much larger clone is one base distant. From the cysteine through the phenylalanine, the CDR3 covers 14 amino acids. Only the CDR3 region is kept as DNA, spanning 42 bases read in frame from base 1. Trimming leaves V shorter by 8 bases and J shorter by 6 bases, with the junction holding 10 bases beyond the gene matches. CDR1 and CDR2 are read off the germline V gene as SGHTA and FQGNSA. This entry is derived from a study of beta chain features in type 1 diabetes (dated by TCRdb to the late 2010s). Describing the broader study: Mean age, gender distribution, total cell number and subset yield did not differ between patients and healthy donors. Naive and central memory subsets were obtained from all 30 or so donors, but regulatory and stem cell-like memory subsets were isolated from only 8 patients and 8 healthy donors. Across all samples, fewer than 130 million sorted cells were examined, and cell number per subset correlated strongly with RNA yield. In the study, TCRB repertoires of sorted circulating CD4+ T cell subsets from recently diagnosed type 1 diabetes patients were compared with those of matched healthy donors. Broad study findings and their caveats: At VDJ recombination sites, patients with type 1 diabetes made fewer insertions and deleted more nucleotides, a pattern implying thymic rearrangement abnormalities. Because cDNA rather than genomic DNA was sequenced, highly expressing activated cells could have been over-represented, although no difference in activation and CD3 levels was found between groups. PCR may preferentially amplify shorter templates, but because patient and control samples were amplified and corrected together, any resulting skew would affect both groups equally. Type 1 diabetes patients showed a moderate but significant shortening of TCRB CDR3 length in all four CD4+ subsets. Because the HLA sub-analyses included only small numbers of individuals, any influence of HLA type on TCRB rearrangement was left unresolved. Naive, central memory and regulatory TCRB repertoires appeared to be more alike among patients than among healthy donors.

From each donor, a single peripheral blood sample of approximately 120 mL on average was drawn into heparinised tubes. Naive, central memory, regulatory and stem cell-like memory CD4+ T cells were sorted on a BD FACSAria II using a panel including CD45RO, CCR7, CD25, CD127, CD95 and CD27. Every sorted population had a purity above 95%. Right away, PBMCs were isolated by Lymphoprep density gradient centrifugation and were stained directly, with no culture step. To minimize batch effects, samples were stained and sorted in pairs, one healthy donor with one patient per experiment. All of the isolated RNA was reverse transcribed with the High Capacity cDNA Reverse Transcription Kit, so expressed TCRB transcripts were sequenced. Naive, central memory and regulatory T cell samples underwent deep immunoSEQ sequencing, averaging around 3.6 million total reads per sample. Sorted cells were lysed in RLT buffer and RNA was extracted with DNase-treated RNeasy Micro or Mini kits, depending on cell number. Each cell subset was processed on its own to prevent cross-contamination, while patient and healthy donor samples were processed together. TCRB sequences were amplified from cDNA with the immunoSEQ multiplex PCR, producing 87-bp fragments spanning the CDR3 region. Sequencing of the amplicons was performed on the Illumina HiSeq platform. In the paper's pipeline: Synthetic template baselines were used to correct PCR bias computationally, reads within Hamming distance 2 were collapsed, and singletons that could not be merged were discarded. Reads were aligned against IMGT so that V, D and J genes, CDR3 length and insertions or deletions at six rearrangement sites could be assigned. Within each subset, clonotype counts were normalized to sorted cell number, after which true diversity and Gini coefficients were computed with the tcR R package. Repertoire sharing was quantified using the overlap coefficient calculated on TCRB nucleotide sequences. TCRdb took over this immuneACCESS table, retaining in-frame rearrangements with V and J assigned. Such tables are incomplete; in checked studies, under half of the missing clones stem from an unresolved V gene, and the remainder is unexplained. From that table come the V and J calls and clone size; the DNA was used to work out D and trimming. The sample yields around 40,000 clones; around 71% were counted once. Of the sample, 2% to 2.5% falls within the top ten clones.

Sequencing was carried out using Tregs from blood. The intended sense of this specimen's cell subset or site label: regulatory CD4+ T cells. The receptor chain draws on TRBV7-2 and TRBJ1-1; 9 bases in the middle match TRBD1. This TCR derives from a woman aged 18-29 years with type 1 diabetes. CDR3 region: CASAPGTGSPEAFF. The DNA sequence is given as TGTGCCAGCGCACCAGGGACAGGGTCACCTGAAGCTTTCTTT.